The sample holds one count of the clone carrying this TCR beta chain. The antigen is not known. The treatment here: around 19 received Ad26.COV2.S at low or high dose, single or two shots; about 5 received placebo; per-sample allocation not given. After the first vaccine or placebo injection, samples were drawn on day 63. An Ad26 vector expressing Wuhan-strain SARS-CoV-2 spike served as the vaccine. The data belong to a study of Ad26.COV2.S vaccination and SARS-CoV-2 variants. Study context: The vaccine Ad26.COV2.S was put into the muscle once, or twice with 56 days between. Study-wide results and caveats: Overall T cell responses may have been underestimated by the analyses of TCR breadth and depth.

Trimming took off 1 base at V and 1 base at J, with 11 bases between the two ends. The CDR3 extends over 16 amino acids. Germline CDR1 is KGHSH and CDR2 is LQKENI. Generated by immunoSEQ multiplex PCR, the TCRdb table keeps only in-frame clones and is missing some. Here the sample spans roughly 250,000 clones, approximately 90% being singletons. The source was peripheral blood, collected in a trial of Ad26.COV2.S vaccine versus placebo. V usage is TRBV18 and J usage is TRBJ2-1, with D unresolved. This sequence was found in a person aged 18-65 years who received the Ad26.COV2.S COVID-19 vaccine or a placebo. In DNA, the CDR3 is TGTGCCAGCTCACCACGAGGCGCAGGATCCTACAATGAGCAGTTCTTC. This encodes CASSPRGAGSYNEQFF.